What follows are 9 T cell receptor beta chains derived from one specimen sequenced in a study of blood T cell repertoires in COVID-19. The table came from immunoSEQ multiplex PCR; TCRdb's copy has only in-frame clones and leaves some out. The data contain 95,000 to 150,000 clones, 75% to 90% of them seen just once; the ten biggest clones take up less than 3.5%. The sequencing sample was made of peripheral blood. The receptors were sampled from a woman older than 75 with COVID-19, enrolled during active disease.

There are a few counts of this clone. V usage is TRBV28 and J usage is TRBJ2-1; 7 positions agree with TRBD2. Germline V gives CDR1 MDHEN, CDR2 SYDVKM. The CDR3 is 14 residues long. V dropped 2 bases and J dropped 2; count of bases not matched to a gene: 0. CDR3 DNA sequence: TGTGCCAGCAGTTTAGCGGGAGCCTACAATGAGCAGTTCTTC. Residues: CASSLAGAYNEQFF.

The rearrangement links TRBV19 to TRBJ2-4; 9 bases match TRBD1. CDR1 is LNHDA, CDR2 SQIVND, per germline (reference sequence). After removal of 1 base from V and 7 bases from J, the junction contained 8 bases not matched to a gene. CDR3 length equals 16 residues. CDR3 DNA: TGTGCCAGTAGTATAGGGGGGGGACAGGGTATGAACATTCAGTACTTC. Translation: CASSIGGGQGMNIQYF.

The chain carries TRBV19 and TRBJ2-2, with 12 bases that match TRBD2. The germline CDR1 and CDR2 sequences are LNHDA and SQIVND (reference sequence). The CDR3 loop spans 17 amino acids. V lost 6 bases, J lost 2 bases, and 7 bases stayed unmatched. This CDR3 is CASRRSGLAGNTGELFF. CDR3 nucleotide sequence: TGTGCCAGTAGGAGGTCCGGACTAGCGGGAAACACCGGGGAGCTGTTTTTT.

The rearrangement joins TRBV28 to TRBJ2-3; the D is unclear. The CDR3 extends over 14 amino acids. Trimming left V 6 bases short and J 4 bases short, with 14 bases between. Germline CDR1 is MDHEN and CDR2 is SYDVKM. The CDR3 coding sequence is TGTGCCAGCAGCCTTTATCGGTCGGCAGATACGCAGTATTTT. Encoded protein: CASSLYRSADTQYF.

The rearrangement links TRBV7-2 to TRBJ2-1, with D perhaps matching TRBD1 (5 bases). CDR1 and CDR2 from the germline V gene are SGHTA and FQGNSA. The germline V and J ends were trimmed by 2 bases and 9 bases, with 8 bases remaining between them. The CDR3 consists of 12 residues. The CDR3 nucleotides are TGTGCCAGCAGCTTACTGGGGCGTGAGCAGTTCTTC. Translation gives CASSLLGREQFF.

In this sample, this clone turned up a few times. The rearrangement uses TRBV27 and TRBJ1-3; 7 nucleotides line up with TRBD1. V lost 5 bases and J lost 2; bases outside the gene matches: 9. Germline-derived CDR1 and CDR2 are MNHEY and SMNVEV (reference sequence). CDR3 size: 16 residues. The CDR3 spells CASSRTGLATGNTIYF. The CDR3 DNA reads TGTGCCAGCAGTAGGACAGGTCTTGCGACTGGAAACACCATATATTTT.

The chain employs TRBV6-5 and TRBJ2-5; D perhaps matches TRBD1 (6 bases). The CDR3 is made up of 14 amino acids. Trimming cost V 6 bases and J 7 bases, with 18 bases left between them. Germline V gene lookup returns CDR1 MNHEY and CDR2 SVGAGI. The CDR3 DNA sequence: TGTGCCAGCAGAGAGATGGACAGTTCAGGGACCCAGTACTTC. This encodes CASREMDSSGTQYF.

This rearrangement joins TRBV3-1 (or the pseudogene TRBV3-2) to TRBJ2-1, with a possible D match to TRBD1 (5 bases). The germline CDR1 and CDR2 sequences are LGHDT and YNNKEL (reference sequence). CDR3 length equals 12 residues. V lost 3 bases and J lost 10, with 10 bases in between. This CDR3 reads CASSHRDGEQFF. The CDR3 nucleotides read TGTGCCAGCAGCCACAGGGATGGGGAGCAGTTCTTC.

This clone has just a few counts. The V and J genes are TRBV2 and TRBJ2-1; 7 nucleotides line up with TRBD2. With V trimmed by 3 bases and J by 6 bases, 8 bases remained unmatched. The CDR3 loop spans 15 amino acids. Germline V gene lookup returns CDR1 SNHLY and CDR2 FYNNEI. In DNA form, the CDR3 reads TGTGCCAGCAGTGAGATGGCGGGAGAAAGCAATGAGCAGTTCTTC. Translation gives CASSEMAGESNEQFF.